This T cell receptor beta chain was sequenced during a study of technical replicates of blood from several donors (dated by TCRdb to the late 2010s). Preparation of the library involved the immunoSEQ multiplex PCR assay. Imported from immuneACCESS, the table was reduced by TCRdb to in-frame sequences with V and J called. These copies leave out some clones; in studies compared against another copy, an unresolved V gene accounts for under half, and the cause of the remainder is not known. For this sample there are 78,000 or so clones; approximately 90% appear just once. Of the sample, roughly 0.38% is held by the ten largest clones. With regard to this clone: Its binding antigen is unknown. There are no base qualities to consult, and no much larger clone falls within one base.

From the cysteine up to the phenylalanine, the CDR3 has a length of 15 residues. CDR3 DNA is the only sequence kept; it has 45 bases, read in frame from the first base. The germline V gene sets CDR1 to MRHNA and CDR2 to SNTAGT. Between the V and J ends, shortened by 5 bases and 2 bases respectively, the junction contains 13 bases. The TCR was taken from a human donor in good health. The source material was T cells isolated from PBMCs. This chain joins TRBV6-4 to TRBJ1-3, with no confident D gene call. The CDR3 loop reads CASSQEGYPGNTIYF. The sequenced DNA is TGTGCCAGCAGTCAGGAGGGATATCCTGGAAACACCATATATTTT.